The clone carrying this T cell receptor (beta chain) was counted between two and nine times. Its antigen is still unknown. The data were taken from a study of early T cells in non-severe SARS-CoV-2 infection. In the study overall: Sequenced bulk RNA came from whole blood that was unsorted, and chains were unpaired.

Separate cDNA molecules each had unique molecular identifiers attached to them. TCRdb fed the 5' RACE reads into MiXCR, producing one record per CDR3 protein. The sample lists over 60,000 distinct CDR3 sequences; roughly 9.1% were seen once. Study results and limitations: VDJdb-based matching was biased toward anti-spike CD8 responses and missed private and CD4 specificities.

CDR3 size: 15 residues. The V end was cut by 5 bases, the J end by 8 bases, with 18 bases between. Germline CDR1 reads SEHNR; CDR2 reads FQNEAQ (reference sequence). The V call is TRBV7-9, the J call TRBJ1-4; weak D call: TRBD1 (6 bases). This sequence was found in an adult who was a healthcare worker with PCR-confirmed SARS-CoV-2 infection or an uninfected control (not recorded which). The sequencing here drew on whole blood, taken at baseline. The DNA of the CDR3 is TGTGCCAGCAGCGAGCCGCCAGGGGCTGCAGAAAAACTGTTTTTT. Protein product: CASSEPPGAAEKLFF.